This is a list of T cell receptor beta chains from one sample in a study of Ad26.COV2.S vaccination and SARS-CoV-2 variants. The protocol was immunoSEQ multiplex PCR, while the TCRdb copy is restricted to in-frame clones and leaves out a portion. The sample has tens of thousands of clones, approximately 81% seen once. This material consisted of peripheral blood, taken after recovery from COVID-19. These receptor sequences come from a human donor who had recovered from COVID-19. CDR3s include the opening cysteine and the closing phenylalanine or tryptophan. The D gene is left open where the match is weak. Not every row has a clone size; where given, it reads once, few, many or a size class.

CDR3aa	CDR3nt	abundance	v_gene	j_gene	d_gene	len
CASSFRDRGYTF	TGTGCCAGCAGCTTCCGGGACCGGGGCTACACCTTC	NA	TRBV5-5	TRBJ1-2	NA	12
CASSKKRGATSSYNEQFF	TGTGCCAGCAGCAAAAAAAGGGGCGCGACCAGCTCCTACAATGAGCAGTTCTTC	NA	TRBV21-1	TRBJ2-1	NA	18
CASSPVPGTQYF	TGTGCCAGCAGTCCAGTACCCGGGACCCAGTACTTC	NA	TRBV28	TRBJ2-5	NA	12
CASSSSATGTGGGGYTF	TGCGCCAGCAGCTCCTCAGCTACCGGGACAGGGGGAGGAGGCTACACCTTC	NA	TRBV5-1	TRBJ1-2	TRBD1	17
CASSYRESKNIQYF	TGTGCCAGCAGCTACCGGGAGTCCAAAAACATTCAGTACTTC	NA	TRBV5-4	TRBJ2-4	NA	14
CASKPTKGRLFWANVLTF	TGTGCCAGTAAACCAACGAAGGGACGGCTTTTCTGGGCCAACGTCCTGACTTTC	NA	TRBV19	TRBJ2-6	NA	18
CASGKTGTGGRETQYF	TGTGCCAGCGGGAAGACCGGGACAGGGGGCCGTGAGACCCAGTACTTC	NA	TRBV18	TRBJ2-5	TRBD1	16
CASSEQVSYEQYF	TGTGCCAGCAGCGAACAGGTTTCCTACGAGCAGTACTTC	NA	TRBV27	TRBJ2-7	NA	13
CASSPGTAVRPQHF	TGCGCCAGCAGCCCTGGGACGGCGGTAAGGCCCCAGCATTTT	NA	TRBV10-2	TRBJ1-5	NA	14
CASSLGGGEQYF	TGTGCCAGCAGCTTAGGAGGGGGCGAGCAGTACTTC	NA	TRBV7-8	TRBJ2-7	NA	12
CASSLKSGTGELFF	TGTGCCAGCAGCTTAAAGTCCGGGACCGGGGAGCTGTTTTTT	NA	TRBV7-3	TRBJ2-2	NA	14
CASSSMNTEAFF	TGTGCCAGCAGCTCAATGAACACTGAAGCTTTCTTT	NA	TRBV11-2	TRBJ1-1	NA	12
CASSPGGRRWNTGELFF	TGTGCCAGCAGCCCAGGCGGCAGGAGATGGAACACCGGGGAGCTGTTTTTT	NA	TRBV4-2	TRBJ2-2	NA	17
CASSLPGEQYF	TGTGCCAGCAGCTTACCAGGCGAGCAGTACTTC	few	TRBV7-8	TRBJ2-7	NA	11
CASNPGTSKNIQYF	TGTGCCAGCAACCCCGGGACGAGTAAAAACATTCAGTACTTC	NA	TRBV28	TRBJ2-4	NA	14
CASSLPGLAVSGELFF	TGTGCCAGCAGCTTACCCGGACTAGCGGTCTCCGGGGAGCTGTTTTTT	NA	TRBV11-2	TRBJ2-2	TRBD2	16
CASRPTVTGELFF	TGTGCCAGCAGGCCCACAGTCACCGGGGAGCTGTTTTTT	NA	TRBV2	TRBJ2-2	NA	13
CATSDSTGGEQFF	TGTGCCACCAGTGATTCGACAGGGGGTGAGCAGTTCTTC	NA	TRBV24-1	TRBJ2-1	TRBD1	13
CASVPTSPAPDTQYF	TGTGCCAGCGTCCCGACTAGCCCTGCTCCGGATACGCAGTATTTT	NA	TRBV11-3	TRBJ2-3	TRBD2	15
CASSKAGGPTDTQYF	TGTGCCAGCAGCAAAGCGGGAGGGCCCACAGATACGCAGTATTTT	NA	TRBV21-1	TRBJ2-3	NA	15
CASSYSGQGAREQYF	TGTGCCAGCAGTTACTCGGGCCAGGGGGCGCGGGAGCAGTACTTC	NA	TRBV6-6	TRBJ2-7	TRBD1	15
CASSILGQVTGELFF	TGTGCCAGTAGTATCCTCGGACAGGTGACCGGGGAGCTGTTTTTT	NA	TRBV19	TRBJ2-2	TRBD1	15
CASSSTQGRTYEQYF	TGTGCCAGCAGTTCCACACAGGGGAGGACCTACGAGCAGTACTTC	NA	TRBV28	TRBJ2-7	NA	15
CASSGGGGAYEQYF	TGTGCCAGCAGCGGTGGCGGGGGGGCCTACGAGCAGTACTTC	NA	TRBV5-5	TRBJ2-7	TRBD2	14
CASTRRFGGSNQPQHF	TGTGCCAGCACTCGCCGATTTGGGGGTAGCAATCAGCCCCAGCATTTT	NA	TRBV28	TRBJ1-5	NA	16
CASSLAGLLGLAHEQYF	TGTGCCAGCAGCTTAGCGGGTTTGTTAGGACTAGCCCACGAGCAGTACTTC	NA	TRBV7-2	TRBJ2-7	TRBD2	17
CSVEGSSNTEAFF	TGCAGCGTTGAGGGCAGCTCGAACACTGAAGCTTTCTTT	NA	TRBV29-1	TRBJ1-1	NA	13
CATSRSQGAMQPQHF	TGTGCCACCAGCAGATCACAGGGGGCCATGCAGCCCCAGCATTTT	NA	TRBV15	TRBJ1-5	TRBD1	15
CASSPRREMREQFF	TGTGCCAGCTCACCACGGCGGGAGATGAGGGAGCAGTTCTTC	once	TRBV18	TRBJ2-1	TRBD2	14
CASSLQGLNEKLFF	TGTGCCAGCAGCTTACAGGGCCTTAATGAAAAACTGTTTTTT	NA	TRBV5-6	TRBJ1-4	NA	14
CASGGRANVLTF	TGTGCCAGCGGGGGAAGGGCCAACGTCCTGACTTTC	NA	TRBV9	TRBJ2-6	NA	12
CASRFSSSGANVLTF	TGTGCCAGCAGATTTAGTTCTTCCGGGGCCAACGTCCTGACTTTC	NA	TRBV2	TRBJ2-6	NA	15
CASRMTSGRLTGELFF	TGTGCCAGTAGGATGACTAGCGGGAGACTCACCGGGGAGCTGTTTTTT	NA	TRBV19	TRBJ2-2	TRBD2	16
CASSISGGEQGHQPQHF	TGTGCCAGTAGTATAAGCGGTGGGGAACAGGGACATCAGCCCCAGCATTTT	NA	TRBV19	TRBJ1-5	NA	17
CASSPHLSLQGRGAGNTIYF	TGTGCCAGCAGTCCTCACCTGTCTCTACAGGGGAGAGGAGCTGGAAACACCATATATTTT	NA	TRBV27	TRBJ1-3	TRBD1	20
CASSRTGHTEAFF	TGTGCCAGCAGCCGGACAGGGCACACTGAAGCTTTCTTT	NA	TRBV11-2	TRBJ1-1	TRBD1	13
CASKRQGAAYEQYF	TGTGCCAGCAAACGACAGGGGGCGGCCTACGAGCAGTACTTC	few	TRBV6-5	TRBJ2-7	TRBD1	14
CASSYRPYNSPLHF	TGTGCCAGCAGTTACCGACCTTATAATTCACCCCTCCACTTT	NA	TRBV6-5	TRBJ1-6	NA	14
CASSQQQGARISPLHF	TGCGCCAGCAGCCAACAACAGGGGGCGCGGATCTCACCCCTCCACTTT	NA	TRBV4-3	TRBJ1-6	TRBD1	16
CASRTPGATNQPQHF	TGTGCCAGCAGGACTCCCGGGGCTACCAATCAGCCCCAGCATTTT	once	TRBV6-5	TRBJ1-5	NA	15
CASSQTLARTQETQYF	TGTGCCAGCAGCCAAACACTAGCGAGAACCCAAGAGACCCAGTACTTC	NA	TRBV28	TRBJ2-5	TRBD2	16
CASSFSFYEQYF	TGTGCCAGCAGTTTTTCATTCTACGAGCAGTACTTC	NA	TRBV28	TRBJ2-7	NA	12
CASRSSQVVYNEQFF	TGTGCCAGCAGGTCTAGTCAGGTGGTCTACAATGAGCAGTTCTTC	NA	TRBV28	TRBJ2-1	NA	15
CASSLPPRLAGSRNEQFF	TGTGCCAGCAGCCTACCGCCTAGGCTAGCGGGATCTAGGAATGAGCAGTTCTTC	few	TRBV7-9	TRBJ2-1	TRBD2	18
CASSGGTRAGENIQYF	TGTGCCAGCAGCGGAGGGACTAGAGCAGGGGAAAACATTCAGTACTTC	NA	TRBV5-4	TRBJ2-4	TRBD2	16
CASSLALGGRDEQYF	TGTGCCAGCAGCTTAGCGCTGGGGGGCCGAGACGAGCAGTACTTC	NA	TRBV7-6	TRBJ2-7	NA	15
CASSQDRDTEAFF	TGTGCCAGCAGCCAGGACAGGGACACTGAAGCTTTCTTT	NA	TRBV12-3/TRBV12-4	TRBJ1-1	TRBD1	13
CASNAGLEEKLFF	TGTGCCAGCAATGCGGGTCTGGAGGAAAAACTGTTTTTT	NA	TRBV6-5	TRBJ1-4	NA	13
CASSLFAGRAFF	TGTGCCAGCAGTTTATTTGCAGGGAGGGCTTTCTTT	once	TRBV28	TRBJ1-1	NA	12
CASSLTSGSILSEQFF	TGTGCCAGCAGCTTGACTAGCGGGAGTATATTGAGTGAGCAGTTCTTC	NA	TRBV7-2	TRBJ2-1	TRBD2	16
CASSARALYGYTF	TGTGCCAGCAGCGCAAGGGCCCTCTATGGCTACACCTTC	NA	TRBV9	TRBJ1-2	NA	13
CASSRVLKSHEQYF	TGTGCCAGCAGCAGAGTCCTTAAAAGTCACGAGCAGTACTTC	NA	TRBV11-1	TRBJ2-7	NA	14
CASSSYRELREKLFF	TGTGCCAGCAGTTCGTACAGGGAGTTAAGAGAAAAACTGTTTTTT	NA	TRBV28	TRBJ1-4	NA	15
CASSPGLVRNIQYF	TGCGCCAGCAGCCCGGGACTAGTCAGAAACATTCAGTACTTC	NA	TRBV4-3	TRBJ2-4	TRBD2	14
CASSLSRVRTTEAFF	TGTGCCAGCAGTCTGTCACGAGTGCGGACCACTGAAGCTTTCTTT	NA	TRBV28	TRBJ1-1	NA	15